These 18 T cell receptor beta chains came from one sample sequenced in a study of identical twins. A single record per CDR3 protein comes from TCRdb applying MiXCR to the 5' RACE reads. The data hold 430,000 or so distinct CDR3 sequences, with roughly 24% observed a single time. The sample was also linked to a second study, of T cells expressing NK-cell markers.

Sequencing used CD4+ T cells sorted from blood. The source of these receptors is a woman aged 18-29 years in good health.

This clonotype was counted between two and nine times. The CDR3 spells CSAYLRGETQYF. The CDR3 DNA reads TGCAGTGCTTATTTGAGGGGGGAGACCCAGTACTTC. The chain employs TRBV20-1 and TRBJ2-5; weak D call: TRBD1 (6 bases). The CDR3 extends over 12 amino acids. With 5 bases removed from V and 5 bases from J, the gap between germline ends came to 12 bases. Germline V gene lookup returns CDR1 DFQATT and CDR2 SNEGSKA (reference sequence).

This clonotype was counted only a few times. V gene TRBV20-1 combines with J gene TRBJ2-3, with 7 bases identical to TRBD1. Trimming at V came to 2 bases and at J to 4 bases, leaving 6 bases not matched to a gene. The CDR3 totals 14 residues. Germline V lookup: CDR1 DFQATT, CDR2 SNEGSKA (reference sequence). CDR3 sequence (DNA): TGCAGTGCTAGAATGCGACAGGGAGCAGATACGCAGTATTTT. Encoded protein: CSARMRQGADTQYF.

The chain links TRBV12-3 or TRBV12-4 to TRBJ2-7; the D gene is possibly TRBD2 (5 bases). This CDR3 is built from 12 residues. Trimming pared 6 bases from V and 6 bases from J, leaving 12 bases between. CDR3 in DNA: TGTGCCAGCAGCATAAAAAGCGGCGAGCAGTACTTC. It codes for CASSIKSGEQYF.

This clonotype has just a few counts. This chain uses TRBV7-2 with TRBJ2-1; D is tentatively TRBD1 or TRBD2 (5 bases each). The V end lost 5 bases, the J end lost 8 bases, and 13 bases lay between the germline ends. The germline V gene encodes CDR1 SGHTA and CDR2 FQGNSA. CDR3 size: 13 residues. CDR3 in DNA: TGTGCCAGCAGCATACAGGTGGGGGATGAGCAGTTCTTC. Its protein is CASSIQVGDEQFF.

This chain uses TRBV12-3 or TRBV12-4 with TRBJ2-1; TRBD1 matches 7 bases. V trimming: 6 bases; J trimming: 2 bases; junction bases outside the gene matches: 4. The CDR3 length is 14 residues. For the CDR3, the DNA is TGTGCCAGCAGCCCCCAGGGGGCCTACAATGAGCAGTTCTTC. Translation gives CASSPQGAYNEQFF.

This clonotype was picked up a small number of times. The chain has TRBV9 and TRBJ2-3, with D unresolved. Germline V lookup: CDR1 SGDLS, CDR2 YYNGEE. The CDR3 is 14 amino acids. V lost 5 bases and J lost 2, with 12 bases in between. The DNA of the CDR3 is TGTGCCAGCAGTCCTAGAGGTTTCACAGATACGCAGTATTTT. Translated, it gives CASSPRGFTDTQYF.

This clonotype has a single count. The chain has TRBV3-1 and TRBJ2-7; D is tentatively TRBD1 or TRBD2 (5 bases each). The V gene lost 6 bases and the J gene lost 2 bases, with 17 bases spanning the gap. CDR3 length equals 15 residues. Germline loops: CDR1 LGHDT, CDR2 YNNKEL (reference sequence). The CDR3 DNA reads as TGTGCCAGCAGTCCCCGTAATTGGGGACCCTACGAGCAGTACTTC. Translating it yields CASSPRNWGPYEQYF.

The count of this clonotype is one. The CDR3 loop reads CASSLATHLAGGYEQYF. The CDR3 nucleotides read TGTGCCAGCAGCTTAGCGACCCACCTAGCGGGAGGTTACGAGCAGTACTTC. V gene TRBV7-2 combines with J gene TRBJ2-7; 11 bases line up with TRBD2. There are 17 residues in the CDR3. J was trimmed by 4 bases and V by 0 bases; bases with no gene match: 8. Germline V lookup: CDR1 SGHTA, CDR2 FQGNSA.

This rearrangement joins TRBV2 to TRBJ1-1, with 8 bases that match TRBD1. From germline, CDR1 is SNHLY and CDR2 FYNNEI. This CDR3 region has 13 residues. J gave up 4 bases and V 8 bases, and 6 bases lay outside the gene matches. The CDR3 reads CASLRTGTTEAFF. The CDR3 DNA sequence: TGTGCCAGCCTCAGGACAGGGACCACTGAAGCTTTCTTT. Looking up the rest from reference TRBV2 and TRBJ1-1 gives the full variable domain: EPEVTQTPSHQVTQMGQEVILRCVPISNHLYFYWYRQILGQKVEFLVSFYNNEISEKSEIFDDQFSVERPDGSNFTLKIRSTKLEDSAMYFCASLRTGTTEAFFGQGTRLTVV.

A few counts support this clonotype. The CDR3 nucleotides read TGTGCCATCAGGGAAAGCGGGAGCTCCTACAATGAGCAGTTCTTC. This sequence encodes CAIRESGSSYNEQFF. The rearrangement uses TRBV10-3 and TRBJ2-1, with 8 bases matching TRBD2. V shed 6 bases, J shed 0 bases, and the junction held 4 bases outside the gene matches. CDR1 is ENHRY, CDR2 SYGVKD, per germline. The CDR3 runs to 15 residues.

V is TRBV7-9 and J is TRBJ2-1, with D possibly matching TRBD1 (5 bases). CDR3 size: 14 residues. Trimming took off 5 bases at V and 10 bases at J, with 18 bases between the two ends. Germline loops: CDR1 SEHNR, CDR2 FQNEAQ (reference sequence). Here the CDR3 reads CASSPQGAYREQFF. CDR3 bases: TGTGCCAGCAGCCCACAAGGGGCGTATCGGGAGCAGTTCTTC.

The V gene is TRBV20-1, the J gene TRBJ2-1; 7 positions agree with TRBD2. The trim removed 3 bases at V and 6 bases at J, leaving 2 bases unmatched. Germline values: CDR1 DFQATT, CDR2 SNEGSKA (reference sequence). The CDR3 sequence is 12 residues long. The CDR3: CSASSSGNEQFF. The CDR3 DNA follows: TGCAGTGCTAGTTCTAGCGGCAATGAGCAGTTCTTC.

This rearrangement joins TRBV7-2 to TRBJ1-6; the D gene is possibly TRBD1 (5 bases). V was clipped by 1 base and J by 8 bases, with 15 bases between them. The CDR3 runs to 16 residues. Per germline, CDR1 SGHTA and CDR2 FQGNSA. The DNA for the CDR3 is TGTGCCAGCAGCTTAGGATCGGGGGGGTTGGATTCACCCCTCCACTTT. Translated: CASSLGSGGLDSPLHF.

This sequence joins TRBV6-5 and TRBJ2-7, with unresolved D. The ends were cut back, 2 bases at V and 3 bases at J, with 17 bases in the middle. The CDR3 extends over 16 amino acids. The germline gives CDR1 MNHEY, CDR2 SVGAGI. The CDR3 DNA reads TGTGCCAGCAGTTACCAGCATTCAGGTTCGGGCTACGAGCAGTACTTC. It codes for CASSYQHSGSGYEQYF.

This clonotype was counted only a few times. The V gene is TRBV7-9, the J gene TRBJ1-5, with D hard to call. The germline CDR1 and CDR2 sequences are SEHNR and FQNEAQ (reference sequence). Trimming shortened V by 4 bases and J by 11 bases, and 12 bases separated the two germline ends. The CDR3 runs to 12 residues. The CDR3 reads CASSSLHGAQHF. CDR3 sequence (DNA): TGTGCCAGCAGCTCCCTCCATGGGGCCCAGCATTTT.

The chain recombines TRBV5-1 with TRBJ2-5; 7 positions match TRBD1. The CDR3 spans 14 residues. Germline CDR1 and CDR2: SGHRS and YFSETQ. After removal of 8 bases from V and 3 bases from J, the junction contained 10 bases not matched to a gene. The CDR3 reads CASNSGTVEETQYF. In nucleotides, the CDR3 is TGCGCCAGTAATTCCGGGACAGTTGAAGAGACCCAGTACTTC.

The chain joins TRBV7-2 to TRBJ2-5; weak D call: TRBD1 (6 bases). CDR1 is SGHTA and CDR2 is FQGNSA in the germline V gene. The V and J ends lost 2 bases and 2 bases respectively, with 12 bases between them. CDR3 length: 15 residues. The CDR3 nucleotides are TGTGCCAGCAGCTTACGGTGGGGGCGACAAGAGACCCAGTACTTC. This codes for CASSLRWGRQETQYF.

This chain uses TRBV10-1 with TRBJ2-5, with TRBD2 matching 8 bases. From germline, CDR1 is WNHNN and CDR2 SYGVQD (reference sequence). The CDR3 consists of 15 residues. V was pared by 3 bases and J by 5 bases, with 8 bases of the junction left unmatched. CDR3 coding DNA: TGCGCCAGCAGTGAACGACTAGCGACGGGCGAGACCCAGTACTTC. Its protein product is CASSERLATGETQYF.